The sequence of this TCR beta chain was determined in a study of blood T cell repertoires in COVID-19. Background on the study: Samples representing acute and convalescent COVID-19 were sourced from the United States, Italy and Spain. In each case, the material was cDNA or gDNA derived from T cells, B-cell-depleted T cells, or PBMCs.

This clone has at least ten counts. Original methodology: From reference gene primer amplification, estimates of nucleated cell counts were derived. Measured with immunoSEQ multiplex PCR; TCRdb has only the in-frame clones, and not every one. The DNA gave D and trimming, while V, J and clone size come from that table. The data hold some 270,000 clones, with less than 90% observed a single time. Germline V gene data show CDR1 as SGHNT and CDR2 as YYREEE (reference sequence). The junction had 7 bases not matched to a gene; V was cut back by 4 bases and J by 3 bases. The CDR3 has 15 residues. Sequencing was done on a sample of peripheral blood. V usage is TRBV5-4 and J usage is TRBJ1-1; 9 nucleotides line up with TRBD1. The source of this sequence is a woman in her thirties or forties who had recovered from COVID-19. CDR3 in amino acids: CASSTPTGGHTEAFF. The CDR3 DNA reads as TGTGCCAGCAGCACCCCGACAGGGGGGCACACTGAAGCTTTCTTT.